This T cell receptor (beta chain) was retrieved from a study of regulatory T cells in long-lasting Graves disease. For the study at large: Patients newly diagnosed with Graves' had been on antithyroid drugs for under 3 months. The study, taken as a whole, reports: A greater number of public clonotypes (about 2,900) was shared by persistent patients than by new patients (approximately 910).

Ten or more counts support this clonotype. Its antigen is unidentified. There are 14 residues in the CDR3. Trimming pared 1 base from V and 2 bases from J, leaving 7 bases between. The germline CDR1 and CDR2 sequences are LGHDT and YNNKEL (reference sequence). The time point was: newly diagnosed GD, antithyroid drugs for less than 3 months. There was RNA extracted from PBMCs, and the TCR library was made from it. Both iRepertoire HTBI primers and Arm-PCR of CDR3 regions were used to build the TCR beta libraries. In TCRdb, the multiplex PCR reads were re-called with MiXCR into one record per CDR3 protein. The table has some 220,000 distinct CDR3 sequences, roughly 20% seen once. In addition, the sample was reused for a study of T cells in Graves' hyperthyroidism and ophthalmopathy. That work states: Diagnoses rested on clinical symptoms, serum thyroxine and TRAb, thyroid ultrasound and orbital computed tomography. HTBI primers were used for first-round RT-PCR of the TCR CDR3.

This receptor was obtained from a woman under 40 with Graves disease. V is TRBV3-1 and J is TRBJ2-3; tentatively, D is TRBD1 or TRBD2 (5 bases each). This specimen consisted of peripheral blood mononuclear cells (PBMCs), obtained at new diagnosis, from a patient treated with antithyroid drugs. CDR3 region: CASSQAGLTDTQYF. The DNA for the CDR3 is TGTGCCAGCAGCCAAGCGGGGCTCACAGATACGCAGTATTTT.